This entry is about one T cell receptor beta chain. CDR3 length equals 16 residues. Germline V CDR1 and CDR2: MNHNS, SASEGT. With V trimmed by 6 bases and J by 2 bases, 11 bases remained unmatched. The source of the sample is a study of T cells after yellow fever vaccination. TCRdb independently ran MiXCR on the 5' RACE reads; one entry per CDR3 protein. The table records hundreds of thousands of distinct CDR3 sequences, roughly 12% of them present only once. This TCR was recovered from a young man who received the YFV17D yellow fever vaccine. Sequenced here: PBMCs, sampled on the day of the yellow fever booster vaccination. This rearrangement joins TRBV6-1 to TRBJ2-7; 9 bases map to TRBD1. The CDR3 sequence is CASSTHPGQGAYEQYF. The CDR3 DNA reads TGTGCCAGCAGCACCCACCCGGGACAGGGAGCCTACGAGCAGTACTTC.